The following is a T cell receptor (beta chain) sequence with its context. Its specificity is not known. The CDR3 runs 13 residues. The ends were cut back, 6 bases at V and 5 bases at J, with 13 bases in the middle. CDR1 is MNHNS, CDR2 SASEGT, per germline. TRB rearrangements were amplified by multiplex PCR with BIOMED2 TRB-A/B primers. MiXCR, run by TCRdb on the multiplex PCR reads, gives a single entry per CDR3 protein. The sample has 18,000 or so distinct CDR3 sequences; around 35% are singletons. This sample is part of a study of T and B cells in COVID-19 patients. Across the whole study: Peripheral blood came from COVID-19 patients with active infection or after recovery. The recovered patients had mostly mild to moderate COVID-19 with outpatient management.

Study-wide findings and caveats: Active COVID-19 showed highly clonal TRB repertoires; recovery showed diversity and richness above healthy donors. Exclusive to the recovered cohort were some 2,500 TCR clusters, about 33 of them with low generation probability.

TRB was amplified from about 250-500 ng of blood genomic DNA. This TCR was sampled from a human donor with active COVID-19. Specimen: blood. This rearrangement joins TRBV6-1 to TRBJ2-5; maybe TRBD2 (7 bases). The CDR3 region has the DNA TGTGCCAGCAGGGGGGGGCCGTGGGAGACCCAGTACTTC. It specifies CASRGGPWETQYF.